Listed here are 15 T cell receptor beta chains from one sample, sequenced in a study of post-analysis software for immune sequencing data. Their recognized antigens are unknown. Unique-molecular-identifier-tagged TCR beta cDNA libraries were used. TCRdb redid the calling of the PCR reads with MiXCR, one entry per CDR3 protein. The repertoire holds over 700,000 distinct CDR3 sequences, with 25% to 30% as singletons. Study observations and caveats: In patients, TRBV5-6, TRBV5-1 and TRBV20-1 belonged to roughly five TRBV segments found more frequently than in controls.

What was sequenced was blood. These receptors were taken from a girl aged 10 to 17 with multiple sclerosis.

The chain couples TRBV28 to TRBJ2-1; 9 bases agree with TRBD2. Gene TRBJ2-7 matches the end of the DNA better, so the J call may be wrong. Per germline, CDR1 MDHEN and CDR2 SYDVKM. The CDR3 sequence is 16 residues long. The CDR3 coding sequence is TGTGCCAGCCGCCGGGCGACTAGCGGAAGTTACAATGAGCAGTACTTC. Its protein product is CASRRATSGSYNEQYF.

The chain joins TRBV29-1 to TRBJ2-1; D gene uncertain. Trimming removed 6 bases at V and 9 bases at J, with 15 bases between. Germline V lookup: CDR1 SQVTM, CDR2 ANQGSEA. The CDR3 covers 12 residues. CDR3 nucleotide sequence: TGCAGCGTCCGCCCAACATGGGGTGAGCAGTTCTTC. Protein: CSVRPTWGEQFF.

This clonotype was seen only once. The V and J genes are TRBV29-1 and TRBJ1-1; D may be TRBD1 (5 bases). CDR3 length equals 15 residues. CDR1 SQVTM and CDR2 ANQGSEA come from the germline V gene. The V end lost 6 bases, the J end lost 1 base, and 18 bases lay between the germline ends. The CDR3 sequence is CSVRQIDSWNTEAFF. CDR3 coding DNA: TGCAGCGTACGACAGATCGATTCATGGAACACTGAAGCTTTCTTT.

This clonotype was counted once. The chain couples TRBV12-3 or TRBV12-4 to TRBJ2-3; possibly TRBD2 for D (5 bases). With 4 bases removed from V and 4 bases from J, the gap between germline ends came to 12 bases. This CDR3 contains 14 residues. Here the CDR3 DNA reads TGTGCCAGCAGTTATAGAGGGAGATCAGATACGCAGTATTTT. Translation: CASSYRGRSDTQYF.

Of note for this clonotype: One junction end does not reproduce the germline sequence, and a read error may be involved. This chain joins TRBV7-2 and TRBJ1-1; 8 bases agree with TRBD1. The CDR3 is made up of 16 amino acids. The germline V gene has CDR1 SGHTA and CDR2 FQGNSA. The CDR3 region is CANSRHGDRTPTEAFF. The CDR3 DNA follows: TGTGCCAACAGCCGACACGGGGACAGGACCCCCACTGAAGCTTTCTTT.

Worth noting for this clonotype: Because the CDR3 is missing its conserved closing phenylalanine or tryptophan, this is likely a read error. This chain joins TRBV5-6 and TRBJ2-1; 9 bases line up with TRBD1. Trimming removed 0 bases from V and 0 bases from J; junction bases left unmatched: 7. Germline V gives CDR1 SGHDT, CDR2 YYEEEE. The CDR3 length is 18 residues. The CDR3 loop is CASSLDRGPWSSYNEQFV. The CDR3 nucleotides are TGTGCCAGCAGCTTGGACAGGGGGCCCTGGAGCTCCTACAATGAGCAGTTCGTC.

This clonotype showed up just a few times. The chain employs TRBV2 and TRBJ2-3; TRBD1 agrees at 9 bases. The CDR3 consists of 15 residues. The germline CDR1 and CDR2 sequences are SNHLY and FYNNEI. V shed 5 bases, J shed 7 bases, and the junction held 10 bases outside the gene matches. In nucleotides, the CDR3 is TGTGCCAGCAGTCTATCGGGACAGGGACGGAATACGCAGTATTTT. It is translated as CASSLSGQGRNTQYF. Variable domain in full (rest from reference TRBV2 and TRBJ2-3): EPEVTQTPSHQVTQMGQEVILRCVPISNHLYFYWYRQILGQKVEFLVSFYNNEISEKSEIFDDQFSVERPDGSNFTLKIRSTKLEDSAMYFCASSLSGQGRNTQYFGPGTRLTVL.

The chain combines TRBV7-2 with TRBJ2-3, with 7 bases aligning to TRBD2. This CDR3 has 14 residues. The germline V gene has CDR1 SGHTA and CDR2 FQGNSA. J lost 1 base, V lost 5 bases, and 3 bases had no gene match. This CDR3 reads CASSGAGRTDTQYF. The CDR3 nucleotides are TGTGCCAGCAGCGGAGCGGGACGCACAGATACGCAGTATTTT.

This clonotype has only one observation. The chain employs TRBV28 and TRBJ1-1; D not certain. The V gene lost 6 bases and the J gene lost 10 bases, with 9 bases spanning the gap. Per the germline V gene, CDR1 is MDHEN and CDR2 is SYDVKM. The CDR3 has 10 residues. The DNA of the CDR3 is TGTGCCAGCAGCGGTCCTCTAGCTTTCTTT. Translation: CASSGPLAFF.

Turning to this clonotype: A junction boundary mismatches the germline segment, possibly from a read error. This chain links TRBV20-1 with TRBJ2-3; D possibly corresponds to TRBD2 (6 bases). The CDR3 sequence is 13 residues long. CDR1 and CDR2 from the germline V gene are DFQATT and SNEGSKA (reference sequence). CDR3 nucleotide sequence: TGCAGTACTAGTTGGAGGGTCACAGATACGCAGTATTTT. Encoded protein: CSTSWRVTDTQYF.

V usage is TRBV6-4 and J usage is TRBJ2-7, with D possibly TRBD2 on 6 matching bases. The V gene's germline CDR1 is MRHNA and CDR2 SNTAGT. There are 12 residues in the CDR3. V lost 11 bases, J lost 2 bases, and 13 bases lay in between. This CDR3 reads CARGYGAYEQYF. The CDR3 DNA is TGTGCCCGGGGGTATGGGGCCTACGAGCAGTACTTC.

This clonotype occurred many times. V gene TRBV20-1 combines with J gene TRBJ2-7; no clear D gene. The CDR3 covers 15 residues. Trimming took 0 bases from V and 3 from J, leaving 15 bases between them. Germline values: CDR1 DFQATT, CDR2 SNEGSKA (reference sequence). CDR3 in amino acids: CSARDHDGSHYEQYF. CDR3 in DNA: TGCAGTGCTAGAGATCACGATGGCAGTCACTACGAGCAGTACTTC.

This clonotype was observed a few times. This chain uses TRBV12-3 or TRBV12-4 with TRBJ1-1; no reliable D call. The V and J ends lost 11 bases and 4 bases respectively, with 17 bases between them. CDR3 size: 13 residues. CDR3 bases: TGTGCCGGATCCTGGGGTGCTAGCACTGAAGCTTTCTTT. Protein: CAGSWGASTEAFF.

The rearrangement links TRBV7-2 to TRBJ1-2; D is ambiguous. The V gene's germline CDR1 is SGHTA and CDR2 FQGNSA. V gave up 0 bases and J gave up 3 bases, with 8 bases separating them. The CDR3 extends over 14 amino acids. CDR3 sequence reads: CASSLAPGDYGYTF. The CDR3 nucleotides read TGTGCCAGCAGCTTAGCCCCAGGAGACTATGGCTACACCTTC. The full variable domain, completed using reference TRBV7-2 and TRBJ1-2, is GAGVSQSPSNKVTEKGKDVELRCDPISGHTALYWYRQSLGQGLEFLIYFQGNSAPDKSGLPSDRFSAERTGGSVSTLTIQRTQQEDSAVYLCASSLAPGDYGYTFGSGTRLTVV.

This sequence joins TRBV7-9 and TRBJ2-1; tentatively, D is TRBD1 or TRBD2 (6 bases each). CDR1 and CDR2 (germline): SEHNR, FQNEAQ (reference sequence). V was cut by 6 bases and J by 0 bases, with 21 bases left in between. The CDR3 contains 18 residues. The CDR3 sequence: CASRPAGEAGSSYNEQFF. The CDR3 region has the DNA TGTGCCAGCAGACCAGCAGGGGAAGCGGGTAGCTCCTACAATGAGCAGTTCTTC.